This passage covers 28 T cell receptor beta chains from one sample sequenced in a study of beta chain features in type 1 diabetes. No antigen has been assigned to these receptors. Isolated RNA was reverse transcribed in full, so expressed TCRB transcripts were sequenced. The protocol was immunoSEQ multiplex PCR, while the TCRdb copy is restricted to in-frame clones and leaves out a portion. Among hundreds of thousands of clones listed, around an eighth were seen once. Overall study findings and caveats: Within each of all four CD4+ subsets, Type 1 diabetes patients had TCRB CDR3s that were moderately but significantly shorter.

Sequences were obtained from naive CD4+ T cells from blood. Every receptor here comes from a man younger than 35 with type 1 diabetes.

The CDR3 loop is CAWSRQGTMNTEAFF. For the CDR3, the DNA is TGTGCCTGGAGTCGTCAGGGAACCATGAACACTGAAGCTTTCTTT. The chain has TRBV30 and TRBJ1-1, with D tentatively TRBD1 (5 bases). Per the germline V gene, CDR1 is GTSNPN and CDR2 is SVGIG (reference sequence). This CDR3 contains 15 residues. V gave up 2 bases and J gave up 0 bases, with 13 bases separating them.

This clone was counted a few times. The V call is TRBV10-3, the J call TRBJ1-1; tentatively, D is TRBD1 (6 bases). V gave up 6 bases and J gave up 1 base, with 12 bases separating them. Germline V gives CDR1 ENHRY, CDR2 SYGVKD. CDR3 length equals 14 residues. Written as DNA, the CDR3 is TGTGCCATCAGCCGGGACACCCCGAACACTGAAGCTTTCTTT. Translation gives CAISRDTPNTEAFF.

The table lists this clone with a count of one. This chain connects TRBV6-6 to TRBJ1-2; D is undetermined. This CDR3 is built from 14 residues. The V end was cut by 2 bases, the J end by 4 bases, with 11 bases between. Germline V gene sequence: CDR1 MNHNY, CDR2 SVGAGI (reference sequence). CDR3: CASSYLSAAYGYTF. CDR3 nucleotides: TGTGCCAGCAGTTACCTAAGCGCAGCCTATGGCTACACCTTC.

This clone has only a few counts. The chain uses TRBV11-3 and TRBJ2-5, with D possibly matching TRBD2 (7 bases). CDR3 length: 15 residues. Looked up from germline, CDR1 is SGHNT and CDR2 is YENEEA. The V and J ends lost 5 bases and 5 bases respectively, with 18 bases between them. The CDR3 spells CASSPRGGQGETQYF. The DNA for the CDR3 is TGTGCCAGCAGCCCTCGGGGAGGGCAGGGGGAGACCCAGTACTTC.

Comments on this clone: The same CDR3 can be traced to other DNA sequences in this sample. The chain has TRBV30 and TRBJ2-7; 11 bases map to TRBD1. Trimming at V came to 2 bases and at J to 3 bases, leaving 3 bases not matched to a gene. The length of the CDR3 is 14 residues. The germline CDR1 and CDR2 sequences are GTSNPN and SVGIG (reference sequence). CDR3 bases: TGTGCCTGGAGTCCCGGGACAGGGGGCTACGAGCAGTACTTC. The encoded protein is CAWSPGTGGYEQYF.

V usage is TRBV27 and J usage is TRBJ2-7; D is possibly TRBD1 (5 bases). CDR1 MNHEY and CDR2 SMNVEV come from the germline V gene (reference sequence). This CDR3 region has 11 residues. V was cut by 10 bases and J by 4 bases, with 11 bases left in between. The CDR3 sequence: CATSQGYEQYF. The CDR3 coding sequence is TGTGCCACCTCCCAGGGTTACGAGCAGTACTTC.

This clone was found a few times. The chain joins TRBV28 to TRBJ1-5, with 8 bases matching TRBD1. The CDR3 contains 15 residues. Germline trimming cut 2 bases from V and 6 bases from J; bases unmatched to any gene: 6. Germline V CDR1 and CDR2: MDHEN, SYDVKM. In DNA, the CDR3 is TGTGCCAGCAGTTTAGACGACAGGGGAGGTCAGCCCCAGCATTTT. It yields the protein CASSLDDRGGQPQHF.

CDR3 sequence reads: CAISRYVDTDTQYF. The DNA for the CDR3 is TGTGCCATCAGCCGATATGTGGACACAGATACGCAGTATTTT. The genes are TRBV10-3 and TRBJ2-3; D ambiguous. Trimming stripped 6 bases from V and 2 bases from J, with 12 bases between. Germline CDR1 and CDR2: ENHRY and SYGVKD. The CDR3 covers 14 residues.

This clone was seen only a few times. The chain joins TRBV7-2 to TRBJ1-3; D gene ambiguous. Germline lookup yields CDR1 SGHTA and CDR2 FQGNSA. The V gene lost 1 base and the J gene lost 1 base, with 2 bases spanning the gap. The CDR3 loop spans 13 amino acids. For the CDR3, the DNA is TGTGCCAGCAGCTTAGTTTCTGGAAACACCATATATTTT. Residues: CASSLVSGNTIYF.

The rearrangement joins TRBV30 to TRBJ1-1, with D possibly TRBD1 on 5 matching bases. V gave up 5 bases and J gave up 3 bases, with 13 bases separating them. Germline V gene sequence: CDR1 GTSNPN, CDR2 SVGIG (reference sequence). The CDR3 is 13 residues long. The CDR3 nucleotides are TGTGCCTGGGTCTTGGAGGGGTACACTGAAGCTTTCTTT. As protein: CAWVLEGYTEAFF.

A few counts support this clone. The V and J genes are TRBV11-2 and TRBJ2-1, with D perhaps assigned TRBD1 or TRBD2 (6 bases each). The ends were cut back, 5 bases at V and 3 bases at J, with 20 bases in the middle. CDR3 length equals 17 residues. CDR1 is SGHAT, CDR2 FQNNGV, per germline. The CDR3 DNA follows: TGTGCCAGCAGCGGCACCCTCGGGGGCAACTTCTACAATGAGCAGTTCTTC. Amino acid sequence: CASSGTLGGNFYNEQFF.

This clone was seen a handful of times. The genes are TRBV29-1 and TRBJ2-7; 7 positions agree with TRBD1. Germline values: CDR1 SQVTM, CDR2 ANQGSEA. After removal of 6 bases from V and 0 bases from J, the junction contained 8 bases not matched to a gene. The CDR3 has 14 residues. The CDR3 protein is CSVDRQGSSYEQYF. CDR3 DNA sequence: TGCAGCGTCGATAGACAGGGTAGCTCCTACGAGCAGTACTTC.

This clone was observed a handful of times. The chain links TRBV28 to TRBJ2-7; a possible D gene is TRBD1 (6 bases). This CDR3 has 13 amino acids. Germline-derived CDR1 and CDR2 are MDHEN and SYDVKM. Trimming took 5 bases from V and 2 from J, leaving 10 bases between them. For the CDR3, the DNA is TGTGCCAGCAGTGAAGGACAGACCTACGAGCAGTACTTC. As protein: CASSEGQTYEQYF.

This clone was seen only a few times. The chain combines TRBV30 with TRBJ1-2; tentative D call: TRBD1 (5 bases). V was clipped by 4 bases and J by 8 bases, with 11 bases between them. This CDR3 contains 11 residues. The germline CDR1 and CDR2 sequences are GTSNPN and SVGIG (reference sequence). The CDR3: CAWTGMFGYTF. CDR3 sequence (DNA): TGTGCCTGGACAGGGATGTTCGGCTACACCTTC.

This clone has a handful of counts. The V and J genes are TRBV18 and TRBJ1-1; 8 bases agree with TRBD1. Losses at the gene ends were 2 bases for V and 1 base for J; bases not matched to a gene: 9. This CDR3 is 17 amino acids long. Germline CDR1 is KGHSH and CDR2 is LQKENI. The CDR3 sequence is CASSPLSQGASNTEAFF. The CDR3 coding sequence is TGTGCCAGCTCACCATTATCGCAGGGGGCATCGAACACTGAAGCTTTCTTT.

This clone was seen more than once but under ten times. The rearrangement links TRBV7-9 to TRBJ1-4, with D maybe TRBD1 (5 bases). The CDR3 totals 14 residues. Germline CDR1 and CDR2: SEHNR and FQNEAQ (reference sequence). The V and J ends lost 11 bases and 5 bases respectively, with 18 bases between them. CDR3 sequence reads: CAGNSGWGNEKLFF. CDR3 nucleotides: TGTGCCGGCAACTCCGGCTGGGGGAATGAAAAACTGTTTTTT. The complete variable domain, with remaining parts taken from reference TRBV7-9 and TRBJ1-4, reads DTGVSQNPRHKITKRGQNVTFRCDPISEHNRLYWYRQTLGQGPEFLTYFQNEAQLEKSRLLSDRFSAERPKGSFSTLEIQRTEQGDSAMYLCAGNSGWGNEKLFFGSGTQLSVL.

This clone was counted only a few times. The gene calls are TRBV7-9 and TRBJ2-1; the D call may be TRBD1 or TRBD2 (5 bases each). Germline V CDR1 and CDR2: SEHNR, FQNEAQ (reference sequence). CDR3 length: 13 residues. The germline V and J ends were trimmed by 5 bases and 5 bases, with 10 bases remaining between them. The CDR3 DNA is TGTGCCAGCAGCACGGGACCAGACAATGAGCAGTTCTTC. Protein sequence: CASSTGPDNEQFF.

The chain joins TRBV30 to TRBJ2-4; D gene ambiguous. Germline lookup yields CDR1 GTSNPN and CDR2 SVGIG (reference sequence). The CDR3 covers 15 residues. The V and J ends lost 2 bases and 0 bases respectively, with 11 bases between them. In nucleotides, the CDR3 is TGTGCCTGGAGTCGGGCCCTTGGAGCCAAAAACATTCAGTACTTC. This codes for CAWSRALGAKNIQYF.

This clone came up a few times. V is TRBV9 and J is TRBJ1-1; tentative D call: TRBD1 (6 bases). This CDR3 has 13 residues. CDR1 is SGDLS and CDR2 is YYNGEE in the germline V gene. V shed 4 bases and J shed 3 bases, with 10 bases lying between them. This chain's CDR3 is CASSLTGYTEAFF. Written as DNA, the CDR3 is TGTGCCAGCAGCCTAACAGGGTACACTGAAGCTTTCTTT.

The chain combines TRBV19 with TRBJ1-1; D not certain. From germline, CDR1 is LNHDA and CDR2 SQIVND (reference sequence). Trimming stripped 3 bases from V and 0 bases from J, with 8 bases between. The CDR3 runs 14 residues. CDR3 residues: CASSMGDLNTEAFF. The DNA for the CDR3 is TGTGCCAGTAGTATGGGTGACTTGAACACTGAAGCTTTCTTT.

V gene TRBV2 combines with J gene TRBJ1-1; D ambiguous. V lost 3 bases and J lost 0, with 5 bases in between. The CDR3 contains 13 residues. Germline assignment: CDR1 SNHLY and CDR2 FYNNEI. DNA of the CDR3: TGTGCCAGCAGTGACCTTGTGAACACTGAAGCTTTCTTT. Amino acids: CASSDLVNTEAFF.

This clone occurred a few times. The rearrangement links TRBV9 to TRBJ2-7; maybe TRBD2 (5 bases). Germline CDR1 and CDR2: SGDLS and YYNGEE. The ends were cut back, 0 bases at V and 3 bases at J, with 13 bases in the middle. The CDR3 sequence is 15 residues long. The CDR3: CASSVATEGLYEQYF. The CDR3 DNA follows: TGTGCCAGCAGCGTAGCTACCGAGGGCCTCTACGAGCAGTACTTC. The entire variable domain, with the rest obtained from reference TRBV9 and TRBJ2-7, is as follows: DSGVTQTPKHLITATGQRVTLRCSPRSGDLSVYWYQQSLDQGLQFLIQYYNGEERAKGNILERFSAQQFPDLHSELNLSSLELGDSALYFCASSVATEGLYEQYFGPGTRLTVT.

This clone was counted a few times. The chain has TRBV11-3 and TRBJ2-1, with 8 bases lining up with TRBD2. Germline CDR1 SGHNT, CDR2 YENEEA. Trimming removed 5 bases from V and 9 bases from J; junction bases left unmatched: 3. The CDR3 has 12 residues. The DNA for the CDR3 is TGTGCCAGCAGCCACACTAGCGGTGAGCAGTTCTTC. It codes for CASSHTSGEQFF. The complete variable domain, with remaining parts taken from reference TRBV11-3 and TRBJ2-1, reads EAGVVQSPRYKIIEKKQPVAFWCNPISGHNTLYWYLQNLGQGPELLIRYENEEAVDDSQLPKDRFSAERLKGVDSTLKIQPAELGDSAVYLCASSHTSGEQFFGPGTRLTVL.

The chain recombines TRBV5-1 with TRBJ2-1, with TRBD2 identical over 7 bases. CDR1 is SGHRS and CDR2 is YFSETQ in the germline V gene. CDR3 length: 15 residues. The junction had 10 bases not matched to a gene; V was cut back by 1 base and J by 9 bases. The CDR3 coding sequence is TGCGCCAGCAGCTTGTCACGGGGAGGGTTATCTGAGCAGTTCTTC. Amino acids: CASSLSRGGLSEQFF.

CDR3 DNA sequence: TGTGCCAGCAGTTACGGGGCGGGGGATTACAATGAGCAGTTCTTC. It translates to CASSYGAGDYNEQFF. The chain recombines TRBV6-5 with TRBJ2-1, with TRBD2 matching 7 bases. Germline CDR1 MNHEY, CDR2 SVGAGI. The V segment lost 2 bases and the J segment 4 bases; nucleotides outside the gene matches: 5. CDR3 size: 15 residues.

This clone was observed a few times. The chain employs TRBV5-4 and TRBJ1-6; weak D call: TRBD1 (6 bases). V was trimmed by 0 bases and J by 14 bases, leaving 6 bases between them. Germline loops: CDR1 SGHNT, CDR2 YYREEE (reference sequence). This CDR3 has 11 amino acids. CDR3 in amino acids: CASSLAGALHF. In DNA form, the CDR3 reads TGTGCCAGCAGCTTGGCAGGGGCCCTCCACTTT.

The chain combines TRBV30 with TRBJ1-2, with 8 bases lining up with TRBD1. The germline V gene has CDR1 GTSNPN and CDR2 SVGIG (reference sequence). V lost 3 bases to trimming and J lost 4 bases; unmatched junction nucleotides: 4. This CDR3 spans 13 amino acids. The CDR3 here is CAWSGQGPYGYTF. The CDR3 coding sequence is TGTGCCTGGAGCGGACAGGGCCCCTATGGCTACACCTTC. Supplemented by reference TRBV30 and TRBJ1-2, the full variable domain reads SQTIHQWPATLVQPVGSPLSLECTVEGTSNPNLYWYRQAAGRGLQLLFYSVGIGQISSEVPQNLSASRPQDRQFILSSKKLLLSDSGFYLCAWSGQGPYGYTFGSGTRLTVV.

The rearrangement joins TRBV11-3 to TRBJ2-1, with D possibly TRBD1 on 5 matching bases. Germline assignment: CDR1 SGHNT and CDR2 YENEEA. V dropped 0 bases and J dropped 7 bases, with 13 bases sitting between them. This CDR3 comprises 15 residues. In nucleotides, the CDR3 is TGTGCCAGCAGCTTAGATCTTGGGGCAAGGAATGAGCAGTTCTTC. Encoded protein: CASSLDLGARNEQFF.